Presented here are 18 T cell receptor beta chains from one specimen sequenced in a study of T cell responses to AZD1222 COVID-19 vaccine. TCRdb's table, derived via immunoSEQ multiplex PCR, lists solely in-frame clones and lacks some. Among fewer than 200,000 clones, just over 85% were seen once, and the ten largest hold approximately 0.5%. The specimen comprised peripheral blood, sampled on day 0 of AZD1222 vaccination. The receptors come from an adult in good health.

This clone was observed a few times. This chain joins TRBV2 and TRBJ2-5, with TRBD1 as a possible D gene (5 bases). V gave up 6 bases and J gave up 3 bases, with 14 bases separating them. The CDR3 is made up of 14 amino acids. The germline V gene has CDR1 SNHLY and CDR2 FYNNEI. The CDR3 here is CASRYQGLEETQYF. CDR3 nucleotide sequence: TGTGCCAGCAGATATCAGGGTTTAGAAGAGACCCAGTACTTC.

This clone occurred a few times. The chain links TRBV7-3 to TRBJ2-3, with a weak D call TRBD2 (5 bases). Trimming took 6 bases from V and 2 from J, leaving 15 bases between them. Germline V gene sequence: CDR1 SGHTA, CDR2 FQGTGA. The length of the CDR3 is 15 residues. CDR3 nucleotides: TGTGCCAGCAGTCCCACGGGAACGTTCACAGATACGCAGTATTTT. As protein: CASSPTGTFTDTQYF.

The chain links TRBV5-1 to TRBJ2-5; 8 nucleotides match TRBD2. This CDR3 spans 16 amino acids. CDR1 is SGHRS, CDR2 YFSETQ, per germline. V dropped 4 bases and J dropped 0; count of bases not matched to a gene: 8. DNA of the CDR3: TGCGCCAGCAGCGAGGACCCTAGCGGGTACCAAGAGACCCAGTACTTC. This codes for CASSEDPSGYQETQYF.

This clone has just a few counts. The V call is TRBV6-5, the J call TRBJ1-6; possible D gene TRBD1, 6 bases. The V end lost 4 bases, the J end lost 5 bases, and 15 bases lay between the germline ends. This CDR3 has 16 residues. Germline V gene sequence: CDR1 MNHEY, CDR2 SVGAGI. In DNA, the CDR3 is TGTGCCAGCAGTTGGGGGACAATAATCGATAATTCACCCCTCCACTTT. It translates to CASSWGTIIDNSPLHF.

The chain links TRBV28 to TRBJ2-5; 9 bases map to TRBD2. V lost 4 bases, J lost 3 bases, and 3 bases stayed unmatched. Germline V gene lookup returns CDR1 MDHEN and CDR2 SYDVKM. The CDR3 is 14 amino acids. The CDR3 protein is CASSSLAGEETQYF. In DNA, the CDR3 is TGTGCCAGCAGTTCATTAGCGGGGGAAGAGACCCAGTACTTC.

V is TRBV30 and J is TRBJ1-3; 8 bases agree with TRBD1. V shed 7 bases, J shed 1 base, and the junction held 9 bases outside the gene matches. CDR1 GTSNPN and CDR2 SVGIG come from the germline V gene (reference sequence). The CDR3 loop spans 15 amino acids. CDR3 protein: CASAGQGLSGNTIYF. As DNA, the CDR3 is TGTGCCTCGGCCGGACAGGGCTTATCTGGAAACACCATATATTTT.

The V call is TRBV3-1 (or the pseudogene TRBV3-2), the J call TRBJ2-5; either TRBD1 or TRBD2 may supply D (6 bases each). The V end was cut by 4 bases, the J end by 3 bases, with 9 bases between. The CDR3 totals 13 residues. CDR1 is LGHDT, CDR2 YNNKEL, per germline (reference sequence). The CDR3 protein is CASSRRGEETQYF. CDR3 sequence (DNA): TGTGCCAGCAGCCGAAGGGGGGAAGAGACCCAGTACTTC.

The chain carries TRBV24-1 and TRBJ2-2; tentatively, D is TRBD2 (7 bases). The CDR3 loop spans 16 amino acids. V lost 7 bases, J lost 4 bases, and 18 bases lay in between. CDR1 and CDR2 (germline): KGHDR, SFDVKD. Here the CDR3 reads CATSGGPPLTTGELFF. CDR3 coding DNA: TGTGCCACCAGCGGGGGGCCCCCCCTCACCACCGGGGAGCTGTTTTTT.

The rearrangement links TRBV29-1 to TRBJ2-7; D is possibly TRBD1 (6 bases). CDR1 is SQVTM and CDR2 is ANQGSEA in the germline V gene. Between the trimmed V and J ends, which lost 4 bases and 0 bases, there was a span of 10 bases. This CDR3 has 13 residues. The CDR3 nucleotides read TGCAGCGTTGTAGGGGGAAGCTCCTACGAGCAGTACTTC. It is translated as CSVVGGSSYEQYF.

The V and J genes are TRBV9 and TRBJ1-4, with 9 bases that match TRBD1. In germline, CDR1 is SGDLS, CDR2 YYNGEE. With V trimmed by 4 bases and J by 7 bases, 11 bases remained unmatched. CDR3 length: 16 residues. The CDR3 loop is CASSSNRLGQGEKLFF. The CDR3 nucleotides read TGTGCCAGCAGCTCGAATAGGTTGGGACAGGGTGAAAAACTGTTTTTT.

The chain combines TRBV5-4 with TRBJ1-4, with 7 bases fitting TRBD1. V was pared by 3 bases and J by 5 bases, with 10 bases of the junction left unmatched. The germline CDR1 and CDR2 sequences are SGHNT and YYREEE (reference sequence). This CDR3 spans 16 amino acids. The CDR3 here is CASSSGAGQSNEKLFF. As DNA, the CDR3 is TGTGCCAGCAGCTCAGGTGCGGGACAGTCAAATGAAAAACTGTTTTTT.

V and J are TRBV11-2 and TRBJ2-3; TRBD1 agrees at 9 bases. Germline V CDR1 and CDR2: SGHAT, FQNNGV. CDR3 size: 16 residues. The J segment lost 4 bases and the V segment lost 5 bases, leaving 10 bases of the junction unmatched. The CDR3 nucleotides are TGTGCCAGCAGCGCCCGGACAGGGGAGGGGGCAGATACGCAGTATTTT. It specifies CASSARTGEGADTQYF.

The rearrangement links TRBV20-1 to TRBJ1-1, with D possibly matching TRBD1 (5 bases). Trimming cost V 5 bases and J 8 bases, with 12 bases left between them. This CDR3 has 11 residues. From germline, CDR1 is DFQATT and CDR2 SNEGSKA (reference sequence). The DNA for the CDR3 is TGCAGTGCTGCACCCAGGGTGGAAGCTTTCTTT. This translates into CSAAPRVEAFF.

The chain links TRBV6-5 to TRBJ1-1; TRBD1 agrees at 7 bases. The V gene end was trimmed by 1 base and the J gene end by 1 base; junction bases not matched to a gene: 6. Germline lookup yields CDR1 MNHEY and CDR2 SVGAGI. The CDR3 covers 16 residues. CDR3 region: CASSYLKGARNTEAFF. The CDR3 DNA reads TGTGCCAGCAGTTACTTAAAGGGGGCGCGGAACACTGAAGCTTTCTTT.

In its sample, this clone was seen a few times. The chain joins TRBV30 to TRBJ2-7; D may be TRBD1 or TRBD2 (6 bases each). The CDR3 runs to 14 residues. Germline values: CDR1 GTSNPN, CDR2 SVGIG (reference sequence). V lost 7 bases, J lost 2 bases, and 18 bases lay in between. The CDR3 coding sequence is TGTGCCTTTGGAGGAGGGGGGCCTACCTACGAGCAGTACTTC. Protein product: CAFGGGGPTYEQYF.

The chain employs TRBV24-1 and TRBJ2-2; 10 nucleotides align to TRBD1. Germline V CDR1 and CDR2: KGHDR, SFDVKD. Losses at the gene ends were 5 bases for V and 9 bases for J; bases not matched to a gene: 5. This CDR3 is built from 14 residues. The CDR3 loop reads CATSVGTGARELFF. CDR3 nucleotides: TGTGCCACCAGTGTAGGGACAGGGGCACGGGAGCTGTTTTTT.

The rearrangement uses TRBV7-8 and TRBJ1-2, with 7 bases lining up with TRBD1. CDR1 is SGHVS and CDR2 is FQNEAQ in the germline V gene. V lost 5 bases and J lost 6; bases outside the gene matches: 12. The CDR3 spans 15 residues. The CDR3 here is CASSPGQVNANGYTF. Here the CDR3 DNA reads TGTGCCAGCAGCCCCGGACAGGTGAACGCCAATGGCTACACCTTC.

Only one count was recorded for this clone. The chain couples TRBV9 to TRBJ1-2, with D perhaps matching TRBD1 (6 bases). With 3 bases removed from V and 7 bases from J, the gap between germline ends came to 16 bases. Germline lookup yields CDR1 SGDLS and CDR2 YYNGEE. The CDR3 totals 14 residues. CDR3 sequence: CASSAQDRLTGYTF. The CDR3 region has the DNA TGTGCCAGCAGCGCTCAGGACAGACTGACTGGCTACACCTTC.